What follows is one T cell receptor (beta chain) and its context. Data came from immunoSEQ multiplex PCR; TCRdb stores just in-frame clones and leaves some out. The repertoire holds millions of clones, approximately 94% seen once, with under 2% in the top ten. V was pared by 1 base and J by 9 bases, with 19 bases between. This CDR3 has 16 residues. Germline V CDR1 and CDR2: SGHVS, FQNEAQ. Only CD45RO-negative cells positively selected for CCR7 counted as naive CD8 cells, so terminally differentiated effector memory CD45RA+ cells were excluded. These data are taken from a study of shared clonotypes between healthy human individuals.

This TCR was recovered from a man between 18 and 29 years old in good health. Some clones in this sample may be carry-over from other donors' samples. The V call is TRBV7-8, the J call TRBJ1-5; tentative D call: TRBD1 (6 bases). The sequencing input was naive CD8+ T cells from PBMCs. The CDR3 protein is CASSLERTVGRLPQHF. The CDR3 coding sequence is TGTGCCAGCAGCTTAGAGCGGACAGTGGGGCGTTTGCCCCAGCATTTT.